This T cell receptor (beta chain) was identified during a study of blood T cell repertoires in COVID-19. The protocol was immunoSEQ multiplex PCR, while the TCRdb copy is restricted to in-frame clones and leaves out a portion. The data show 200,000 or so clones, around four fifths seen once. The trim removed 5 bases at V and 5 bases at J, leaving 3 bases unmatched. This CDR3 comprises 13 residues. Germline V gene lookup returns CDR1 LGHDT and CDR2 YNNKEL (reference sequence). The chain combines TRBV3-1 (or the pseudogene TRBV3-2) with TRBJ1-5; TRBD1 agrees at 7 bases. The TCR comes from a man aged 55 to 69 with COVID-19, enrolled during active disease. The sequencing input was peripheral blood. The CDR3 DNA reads TGTGCCAGCAGCTGGACAGGTGATCAGCCCCAGCATTTT. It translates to CASSWTGDQPQHF.